What follows is one T cell receptor (beta chain) and its context. What it binds is not known. Trimming took 5 bases from V and 7 from J, leaving 27 bases between them. Germline V gene data show CDR1 as SGHNT and CDR2 as YYREEE (reference sequence). This CDR3 spans 17 amino acids. TCRdb's copy holds only in-frame clones and misses some; the assay was immunoSEQ multiplex PCR. Found here are 65,000 to 70,000 clones, 82% of them singletons; the top ten hold approximately 0.38%. The data stem from a study of OX40 agonist ivuxolimab in advanced cancers. Study-wide context: An agonistic human IgG2 monoclonal antibody against OX40 (CD134) was given. Dose-escalation patients suffered from hepatocellular carcinoma, melanoma, renal cell or head and neck cancer.

Study-level points and caveats: In the 0.1 to 3.0 mg/kg range, CD4+ and CD8+ blood T cells had expanded clonally by week 6.

The TCR originated in an adult with an advanced solid tumor such as melanoma, head and neck, liver or kidney cancer. The input for sequencing was CD4+ or CD8+ T cells sorted from blood, taken in a trial of the OX40 agonist ivuxolimab. The chain employs TRBV5-4 and TRBJ1-2; tentatively, D is TRBD1 (6 bases). This chain's CDR3 is CASRTLIPVQGLGGYTF. CDR3 in DNA: TGTGCCAGCAGGACCCTCATTCCAGTACAGGGTTTAGGTGGCTACACCTTC.